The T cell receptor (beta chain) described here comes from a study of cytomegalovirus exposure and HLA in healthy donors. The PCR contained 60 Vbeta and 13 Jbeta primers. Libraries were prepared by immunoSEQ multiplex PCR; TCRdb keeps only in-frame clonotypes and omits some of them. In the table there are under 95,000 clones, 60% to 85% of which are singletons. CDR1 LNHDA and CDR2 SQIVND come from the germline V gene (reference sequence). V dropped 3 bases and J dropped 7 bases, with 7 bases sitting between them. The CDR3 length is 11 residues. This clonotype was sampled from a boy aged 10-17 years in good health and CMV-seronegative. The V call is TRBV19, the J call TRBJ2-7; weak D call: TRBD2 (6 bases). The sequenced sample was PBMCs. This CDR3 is CASSIGGEQYF. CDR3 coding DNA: TGTGCCAGTAGTATCGGGGGAGAGCAGTACTTC. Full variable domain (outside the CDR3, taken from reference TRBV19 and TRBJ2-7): DGGITQSPKYLFRKEGQNVTLSCEQNLNHDAMYWYRQDPGQGLRLIYYSQIVNDFQKGDIAEGYSVSREKKESFPLTVTSAQKNPTAFYLCASSIGGEQYFGPGTRLTVT.